A selection of T cell receptor beta chains follows, all from one sample in a study of T cell responses to AZD1222 COVID-19 vaccine. Assay used: immunoSEQ multiplex PCR; TCRdb lists only in-frame clones, some missing. The repertoire holds about 55,000 clones, roughly 90% seen once, with 2% in the top ten. Material: peripheral blood, obtained on day 0 of AZD1222 vaccination. These receptors were taken from an adult in good health. CDR3s include the opening cysteine and the closing phenylalanine or tryptophan. The D gene is left open where the match is weak. Size values are once, few and many counts, or a class for expanded clones, and some rows have none.

CASSPPNSGPTPVQQYF TGTGCCAGCTCACCACCGAACAGCGGCCCCACACCGGTCCAGCAGTACTTC TRBJ2-7 NA TRBV18 few
CASSQAGAYEQYF TGTGCCAGCAGCCAAGCGGGAGCATACGAGCAGTACTTC TRBJ2-7 NA TRBV14 NA
CASSSSSIPGELFF TGTGCCAGCAGCTCGAGTAGTATTCCCGGGGAGCTGTTTTTT TRBJ2-2 NA TRBV7-3 NA
CASSLAMSGTSYEQYF TGTGCCAGCAGCTTGGCTATGAGCGGGACCTCCTACGAGCAGTACTTC TRBJ2-7 TRBD2 TRBV5-4 NA
CASSPSLQGIGANYGYTF TGTGCCAGCTCACCCAGCCTTCAGGGGATTGGGGCTAACTATGGCTACACCTTC TRBJ1-2 NA TRBV18 NA
CASSPLEGFGTGELFF TGTGCCAGCTCACCACTTGAAGGGTTTGGTACCGGGGAGCTGTTTTTT TRBJ2-2 NA TRBV18 NA
CASSPTFQQTEAFF TGTGCCAGCTCACCAACTTTCCAACAAACTGAAGCTTTCTTT TRBJ1-1 NA TRBV18 NA
CATSISGYEQYF TGTGCCACCAGTATATCTGGCTACGAGCAGTACTTC TRBJ2-7 NA TRBV24-1 NA
CASSERKDSLHSPLHF TGTGCCAGCAGTGAACGGAAGGATTCCCTTCATTCACCCCTCCACTTT TRBJ1-6 NA TRBV2 NA
CSVEDLRRGETQYF TGCAGCGTTGAAGATCTGCGTCGCGGAGAGACCCAGTACTTC TRBJ2-5 NA TRBV29-1 few
CASSLENRAVNEQFF TGCGCCAGCAGCTTGGAGAACAGGGCAGTCAATGAGCAGTTCTTC TRBJ2-1 NA TRBV5-1 NA
CASSLESGLQETQYF TGTGCCAGCAGCCTGGAATCCGGACTTCAAGAGACCCAGTACTTC TRBJ2-5 NA TRBV7-8 NA
CVTGGSTDTQYF TGTGTCACAGGGGGATCCACAGATACGCAGTATTTT TRBJ2-3 TRBD1 TRBV28 once
CASSLVVGEPNTEAFF TGTGCCAGCTCACTCGTGGTGGGGGAACCGAACACTGAAGCTTTCTTT TRBJ1-1 NA TRBV18 NA
CASSVTANTGELFF TGTGCCAGCAGTGTAACAGCGAACACCGGGGAGCTGTTTTTT TRBJ2-2 NA TRBV6-4 few
CATSREGDNQPQHF TGTGCCACCTCCCGGGAAGGGGACAATCAGCCCCAGCATTTT TRBJ1-5 NA TRBV24-1 once
CASSHGTGAPGDIQYF TGCGCCAGCAGCCACGGTACGGGGGCGCCCGGGGACATTCAGTACTTC TRBJ2-4 NA TRBV4-1 once
CASSLSGSNEQYF TGTGCCAGCAGCCTGAGCGGGAGCAACGAGCAGTACTTC TRBJ2-7 TRBD2 TRBV3-1/TRBV3-2 NA
CASSSGLDQTQYF TGTGCCAGCAGCTCGGGACTAGACCAGACCCAGTACTTC TRBJ2-5 TRBD2 TRBV11-1 once
CASSLVFGVAGGLAKNIQYF TGTGCCAGCAGTTTGGTATTTGGGGTAGCGGGAGGGCTAGCCAAAAACATTCAGTACTTC TRBJ2-4 TRBD2 TRBV28 NA
CASSYWGGPNSPLHF TGTGCCAGCAGTTACTGGGGGGGCCCTAATTCACCCCTCCACTTT TRBJ1-6 NA TRBV6-5 NA
CASSPGQGLGTGELFF TGTGCCAGCAGCCCAGGCCAGGGGTTAGGAACCGGGGAGCTGTTTTTT TRBJ2-2 NA TRBV11-2 NA
CASSFQDRNSPLHF TGTGCCAGCAGCTTTCAGGACAGAAATTCACCCCTCCACTTT TRBJ1-6 NA TRBV7-3 NA
CASSWATGRITEAFF TGTGCCAGCAGTTGGGCGACAGGGCGGATCACTGAAGCTTTCTTT TRBJ1-1 TRBD1 TRBV28 NA
CASSSGGTVYNEQFF TGTGCCAGCAGCTCAGGGGGGACCGTCTACAATGAGCAGTTCTTC TRBJ2-1 NA TRBV7-3 NA
CASSVPTRLTEAFF TGTGCCAGCAGTGTCCCGACACGCCTCACTGAAGCTTTCTTT TRBJ1-1 NA TRBV27 NA
CSAWIREGYTF TGCAGTGCCTGGATCAGGGAGGGCTACACCTTC TRBJ1-2 NA TRBV20-1 NA
CASSAQGSTSTDTQYF TGTGCCAGCAGCGCACAGGGGAGCACTAGCACAGATACGCAGTATTTT TRBJ2-3 TRBD1 TRBV9 NA
CSVERGNTPSGYTF TGCAGCGTTGAAAGGGGCAACACCCCAAGTGGCTACACCTTC TRBJ1-2 NA TRBV29-1 NA
CASKPSLPYGYTF TGTGCCAGCAAGCCTTCCCTCCCCTATGGCTACACCTTC TRBJ1-2 NA TRBV6-5 NA
CASSYRTGGLNEQFF TGTGCCAGCAGCTACCGGACAGGGGGTTTGAATGAGCAGTTCTTC TRBJ2-1 TRBD1 TRBV9 NA
CASSLEWDRAYEQYF TGTGCCAGCAGCTTAGAATGGGACAGGGCTTACGAGCAGTACTTC TRBJ2-7 TRBD1 TRBV7-2 NA
CASTTGPGNSPLHF TGTGCCAGCACTACGGGGCCTGGAAATTCACCCCTCCACTTT TRBJ1-6 NA TRBV19 NA
CASGTGPRSNEKLFF TGTGCCAGCGGGACAGGGCCCCGATCTAATGAAAAACTGTTTTTT TRBJ1-4 TRBD1 TRBV19 NA
CASNRDGHGYTF TGTGCCAGCAATAGGGACGGACATGGCTACACCTTC TRBJ1-2 NA TRBV25-1 once